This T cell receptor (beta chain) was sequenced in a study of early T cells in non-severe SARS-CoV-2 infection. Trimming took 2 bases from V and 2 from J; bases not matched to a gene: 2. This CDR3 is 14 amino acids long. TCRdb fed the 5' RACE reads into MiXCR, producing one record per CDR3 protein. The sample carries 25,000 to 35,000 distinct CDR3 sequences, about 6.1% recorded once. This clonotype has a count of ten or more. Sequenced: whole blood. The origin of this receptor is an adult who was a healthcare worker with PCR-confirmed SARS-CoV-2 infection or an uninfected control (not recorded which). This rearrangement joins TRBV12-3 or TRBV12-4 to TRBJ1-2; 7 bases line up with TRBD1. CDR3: CASSLQGGNYGYTF. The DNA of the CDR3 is TGTGCCAGCAGTTTACAGGGGGGAAACTATGGCTACACCTTC.